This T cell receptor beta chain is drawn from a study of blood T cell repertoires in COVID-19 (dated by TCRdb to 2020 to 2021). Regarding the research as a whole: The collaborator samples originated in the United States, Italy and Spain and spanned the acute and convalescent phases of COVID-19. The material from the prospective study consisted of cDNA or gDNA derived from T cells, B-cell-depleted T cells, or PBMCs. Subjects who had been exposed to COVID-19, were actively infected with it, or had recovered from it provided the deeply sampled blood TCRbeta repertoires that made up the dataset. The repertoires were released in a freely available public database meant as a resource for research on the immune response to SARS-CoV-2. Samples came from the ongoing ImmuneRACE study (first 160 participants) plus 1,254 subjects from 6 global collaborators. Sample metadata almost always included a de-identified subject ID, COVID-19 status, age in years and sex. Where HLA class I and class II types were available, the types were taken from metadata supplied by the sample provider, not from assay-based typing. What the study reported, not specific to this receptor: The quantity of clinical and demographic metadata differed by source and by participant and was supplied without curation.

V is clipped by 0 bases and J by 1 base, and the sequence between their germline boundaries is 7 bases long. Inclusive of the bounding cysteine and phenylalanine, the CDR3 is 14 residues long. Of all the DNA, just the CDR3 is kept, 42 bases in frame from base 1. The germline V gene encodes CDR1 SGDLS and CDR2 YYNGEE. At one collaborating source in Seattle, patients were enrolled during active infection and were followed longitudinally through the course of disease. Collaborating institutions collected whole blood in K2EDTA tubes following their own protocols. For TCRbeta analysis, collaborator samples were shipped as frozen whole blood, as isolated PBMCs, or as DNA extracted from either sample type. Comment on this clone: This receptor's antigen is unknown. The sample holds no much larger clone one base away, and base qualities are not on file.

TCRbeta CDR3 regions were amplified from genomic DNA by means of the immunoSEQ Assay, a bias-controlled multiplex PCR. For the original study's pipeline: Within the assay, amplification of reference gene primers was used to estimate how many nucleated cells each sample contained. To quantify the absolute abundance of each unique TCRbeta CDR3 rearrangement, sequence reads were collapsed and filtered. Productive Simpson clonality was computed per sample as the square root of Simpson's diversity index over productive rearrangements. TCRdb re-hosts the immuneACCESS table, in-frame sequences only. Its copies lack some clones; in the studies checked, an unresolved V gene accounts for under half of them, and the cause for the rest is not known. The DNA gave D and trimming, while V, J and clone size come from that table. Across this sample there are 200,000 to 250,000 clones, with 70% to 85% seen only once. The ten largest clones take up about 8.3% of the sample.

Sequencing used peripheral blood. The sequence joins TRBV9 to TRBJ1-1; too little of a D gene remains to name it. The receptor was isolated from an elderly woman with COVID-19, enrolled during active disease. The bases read TGTGCCAGCAGCGTAGTTTTAGAGAACACTGAAGCTTTCTTT. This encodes CASSVVLENTEAFF.